This TCR beta chain was sequenced for a study of shared T cell receptors in the human thymus. This CDR3 is built from 17 residues. Germline CDR1 SGHRS, CDR2 YFSETQ. J lost 1 base, V lost 3 bases, and 6 bases had no gene match. The assay was immunoSEQ multiplex PCR, and TCRdb's table has in-frame clones only and misses some. Among over 350,000 clones listed, around 93% were seen once. This TCR derives from a human donor. Input material: thymocytes. The chain carries TRBV5-1 and TRBJ2-7; 14 nucleotides agree with TRBD2. CDR3 amino acids: CASSWGTSGRWSYEQYF. CDR3 in DNA: TGCGCCAGCAGCTGGGGGACTAGCGGGAGATGGTCCTACGAGCAGTACTTC. Based on the CDR3 plus reference TRBV5-1 and TRBJ2-7, the full variable domain is KAGVTQTPRYLIKTRGQQVTLSCSPISGHRSVSWYQQTPGQGLQFLFEYFSETQRNKGNFPGRFSGRQFSNSRSEMNVSTLELGDSALYLCASSWGTSGRWSYEQYFGPGTRLTVT.